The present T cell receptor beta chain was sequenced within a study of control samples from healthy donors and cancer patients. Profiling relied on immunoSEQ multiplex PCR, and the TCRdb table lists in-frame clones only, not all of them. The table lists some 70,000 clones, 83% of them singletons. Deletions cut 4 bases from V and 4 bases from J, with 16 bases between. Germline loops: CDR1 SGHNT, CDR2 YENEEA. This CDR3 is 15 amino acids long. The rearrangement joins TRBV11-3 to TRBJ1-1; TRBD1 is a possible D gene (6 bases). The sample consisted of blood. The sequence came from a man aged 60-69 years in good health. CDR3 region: CASSSNTGISTEAFF. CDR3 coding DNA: TGTGCCAGCAGCTCCAATACAGGGATTAGCACTGAAGCTTTCTTT.